The 3 T cell receptor beta chains reported below all come from one sample, sequenced in a study of blood T cell repertoires in COVID-19. Produced via immunoSEQ multiplex PCR; TCRdb's table is partial and in-frame only. The sample has around 320,000 clones; about 90% are singletons. Sequenced: PBMCs or T cells enriched from blood (not recorded which). These receptors were obtained from a woman younger than 35 with acute COVID-19.

The table lists this clone with a count of one. V usage is TRBV5-8 and J usage is TRBJ1-5; D gene unclear. Germline V lookup: CDR1 SGHTS, CDR2 YDEGEE. This CDR3 has 14 amino acids. V dropped 0 bases and J dropped 4 bases, with 8 bases sitting between them. CDR3 in DNA: TGTGCCAGCAGCTTGGAGAGAGTTAATCAGCCCCAGCATTTT. As protein: CASSLERVNQPQHF.

This rearrangement joins TRBV28 to TRBJ2-1; 7 nucleotides match TRBD2. This CDR3 has 15 amino acids. Germline V CDR1 and CDR2: MDHEN, SYDVKM. The junction had 15 bases not matched to a gene; V was cut back by 10 bases and J by 6 bases. The CDR3 protein is CAISKSGKGFNEQFF. The CDR3, as DNA: TGTGCCATCTCAAAGAGCGGGAAGGGGTTCAATGAGCAGTTCTTC.

J is TRBJ1-2 and V is TRBV4-2, with 11 bases fitting TRBD1. The germline V gene has CDR1 LGHNA and CDR2 YNFKEQ. The CDR3 has 17 amino acids. The junction had 6 bases not matched to a gene; V was cut back by 0 bases and J by 3 bases. CDR3 DNA sequence: TGTGCCAGCAGCCAAGAGGGGAAGGGACAGGGGGACTATGGCTACACCTTC. This encodes CASSQEGKGQGDYGYTF.